This entry is about one TCR beta chain. Its antigen is not identified. This entry is derived from a study of shared clonotypes between healthy human individuals. Whole-study findings and limits: Depth was large, yet rarefaction showed that sorted-subset sequencing was incomplete. Few donors restricted represented genetic and exposure-history diversity.

Sequenced by immunoSEQ multiplex PCR; TCRdb stores in-frame clones only, minus some. The data show over a million clones, about 80% seen once. Trimming took 7 bases from V and 5 from J, leaving 15 bases between them. The CDR3 has 14 amino acids. Per the germline V gene, CDR1 is LNHDA and CDR2 is SQIVND (reference sequence). This receptor was taken from a man between 18 and 29 years old in good health. Some clones in this sample may be carry-over from other donors' samples. Material: memory CD4+ T cells from PBMCs. The sample's subset: CD45RA-negative fraction. This sequence joins TRBV19 and TRBJ1-3, with D possibly TRBD1 on 5 matching bases. The CDR3 loop is CASTPPGARNTIYF. Written as DNA, the CDR3 is TGTGCCAGTACCCCCCCCGGGGCGCGAAACACCATATATTTT.